What follows are 32 T cell receptor beta chains derived from one specimen sequenced in a study of response to subunit inactivated influenza vaccine. TCRdb reprocessed the RT-PCR reads via MiXCR and lists one record per CDR3 protein. The repertoire holds about 610,000 distinct CDR3 sequences, with less than 15% as singletons. This sample comprised PBMCs from blood, obtained about 12 days after vaccination. The source is a man in his fifties who received an inactivated influenza vaccine.

The J gene is TRBJ2-4, the V gene TRBV6-1; TRBD2 might be the D (6 bases). With 6 bases removed from V and 6 bases from J, the gap between germline ends came to 12 bases. Germline values: CDR1 MNHNS, CDR2 SASEGT. The CDR3 is made up of 13 amino acids. The CDR3 region is CASRTPGLNIQYF. In DNA, the CDR3 is TGTGCCAGCAGAACTCCGGGACTAAACATTCAGTACTTC.

The V gene is TRBV7-2, the J gene TRBJ1-4; D gene ambiguous. The CDR3 sequence is 14 residues long. Looked up from germline, CDR1 is SGHTA and CDR2 is FQGNSA. V was trimmed by 2 bases and J by 7 bases, leaving 11 bases between them. In DNA form, the CDR3 reads TGTGCCAGCAGCTTAACGGGTGTGGGTGAAAAACTGTTTTTT. It specifies CASSLTGVGEKLFF.

The CDR3 here is CASRTSTYEQFF. The CDR3 DNA sequence: TGTGCCAGCAGGACTAGCACCTATGAGCAGTTCTTC. This chain links TRBV12-3 or TRBV12-4 with TRBJ2-1; 7 bases line up with TRBD2. CDR3 length equals 12 residues. Trimming at V came to 6 bases and at J to 8 bases, leaving 4 bases not matched to a gene.

This clonotype turned up a few times. This rearrangement joins TRBV5-1 to TRBJ2-7, with TRBD2 identical over 12 bases. The ends lost 4 bases at V and 4 bases at J; junction bases unmatched: 9. Germline V lookup: CDR1 SGHRS, CDR2 YFSETQ. The CDR3 contains 16 residues. The DNA of the CDR3 is TGCGCCAGCAGCCCAAAGACTAGCGGGGGCTCTTACGAGCAGTACTTC. Its protein product is CASSPKTSGGSYEQYF.

This clonotype was picked up a small number of times. This chain uses TRBV20-1 with TRBJ2-7; 9 bases match TRBD2. CDR3 size: 13 residues. Germline CDR1 and CDR2: DFQATT and SNEGSKA (reference sequence). V lost 4 bases and J lost 3; bases outside the gene matches: 4. In nucleotides, the CDR3 is TGCAGTGCTATAGCGGGAGCGCACTACGAGCAGTACTTC. Translating it yields CSAIAGAHYEQYF.

In its sample, this clonotype was seen a few times. J is TRBJ2-7 and V is TRBV10-3; 13 bases are shared with TRBD2. This CDR3 spans 15 amino acids. Germline CDR1 reads ENHRY; CDR2 reads SYGVKD. V shed 6 bases, J shed 7 bases, and the junction held 9 bases outside the gene matches. CDR3 protein: CAISGTSGTGGEQYF. The CDR3 DNA follows: TGTGCCATCAGCGGGACTAGCGGGACCGGCGGGGAGCAGTACTTC.

The chain employs TRBV7-2 and TRBJ2-3; D is perhaps TRBD1 or TRBD2 (6 bases each). CDR1 SGHTA and CDR2 FQGNSA come from the germline V gene. This CDR3 spans 13 amino acids. Trimming shortened V by 4 bases and J by 9 bases, and 14 bases separated the two germline ends. The CDR3 reads CASSSGDQGTQYF. DNA of the CDR3: TGTGCCAGCAGCTCGGGGGACCAGGGGACGCAGTATTTT. Using reference TRBV7-2 and TRBJ2-3 for the parts outside the CDR3, the full variable domain is GAGVSQSPSNKVTEKGKDVELRCDPISGHTALYWYRQSLGQGLEFLIYFQGNSAPDKSGLPSDRFSAERTGGSVSTLTIQRTQQEDSAVYLCASSSGDQGTQYFGPGTRLTVL.

The CDR3 loop is CASSLVVSEMSRNEQFF. The CDR3 bases are TGTGCCAGCAGCTTAGTCGTATCGGAGATGTCTCGCAATGAGCAGTTCTTC. The chain carries TRBV11-1 and TRBJ2-1, with no clear D. The CDR3 totals 17 residues. CDR1 and CDR2 from the germline V gene are SGHAT and FQDESV (reference sequence). V gave up 1 base and J gave up 6 bases, with 19 bases separating them.

This clonotype was counted only a few times. The V call is TRBV7-2, the J call TRBJ2-7; 11 bases align to TRBD2. Germline V gives CDR1 SGHTA, CDR2 FQGNSA. The V gene end was trimmed by 4 bases and the J gene end by 2 bases; junction bases not matched to a gene: 4. The CDR3 loop spans 15 amino acids. CDR3: CASSSQGLAAYEQYF. CDR3 in DNA: TGTGCCAGCAGCTCCCAGGGACTAGCGGCCTACGAGCAGTACTTC.

This clonotype was seen a handful of times. J is TRBJ2-3 and V is TRBV9; D remains unclear. The CDR3 totals 13 residues. Germline assignment: CDR1 SGDLS and CDR2 YYNGEE. The V gene lost 4 bases and the J gene lost 2 bases, with 8 bases spanning the gap. CDR3 in amino acids: CASSFTPTDTQYF. The CDR3, as DNA: TGTGCCAGCAGCTTCACCCCCACAGATACGCAGTATTTT.

This clonotype was detected a few times. This sequence joins TRBV5-5 and TRBJ1-1; no firm D call. The CDR3 has 16 amino acids. CDR1 is SGHKS, CDR2 YYEKEE, per germline (reference sequence). Trimming removed 3 bases from V and 0 bases from J, with 15 bases in between. As DNA, the CDR3 is TGTGCCAGCAGCTATTCCGGTCCGCCAATGAACACTGAAGCTTTCTTT. Its translation is CASSYSGPPMNTEAFF.

The rearrangement joins TRBV7-2 to TRBJ2-3; a possible D gene is TRBD2 (5 bases). The germline CDR1 and CDR2 sequences are SGHTA and FQGNSA. The CDR3 extends over 13 amino acids. V lost 5 bases, J lost 5 bases, and 11 bases lay in between. The chain's CDR3 is CASSPAGLDTQYF. The CDR3 nucleotides read TGTGCCAGCAGCCCCGCAGGACTAGATACGCAGTATTTT.

The rearrangement joins TRBV7-8 to TRBJ2-2, with 7 bases aligning to TRBD2. The CDR3 is 16 amino acids. V was clipped by 0 bases and J by 1 base; unmatched bases: 2. The germline V gene encodes CDR1 SGHVS and CDR2 FQNEAQ. CDR3 bases: TGTGCCAGCAGCTTAGCAGCGGGATTGAACACCGGGGAGCTGTTTTTT. Protein product: CASSLAAGLNTGELFF. The whole variable domain, filled in from reference TRBV7-8 and TRBJ2-2, reads GAGVSQSPRYKVAKRGQDVALRCDPISGHVSLFWYQQALGQGPEFLTYFQNEAQLDKSGLPSDRFFAERPEGSVSTLKIQRTQQEDSAVYLCASSLAAGLNTGELFFGEGSRLTVL.

The chain employs TRBV28 and TRBJ2-7; TRBD2 aligns across 14 bases. The CDR3 is 15 amino acids. The junction had 7 bases not matched to a gene; V was cut back by 6 bases and J by 6 bases. Germline values: CDR1 MDHEN, CDR2 SYDVKM. The CDR3 here is CASRISGTSGGEQYF. For the CDR3, the DNA is TGTGCCAGCAGGATCTCCGGGACTAGCGGGGGCGAGCAGTACTTC.

The V gene is TRBV4-1, the J gene TRBJ1-2, with D possibly being TRBD1 (6 bases). V lost 1 base, J lost 7 bases, and 13 bases lay in between. CDR1 and CDR2 from the germline V gene are MGHRA and YSYEKL. The CDR3 has 14 amino acids. In DNA form, the CDR3 reads TGCGCCAGCAGCCAAGTAGGGGTGGGGGCTGGCTACACCTTC. Translated: CASSQVGVGAGYTF.

The chain uses TRBV2 and TRBJ1-5; no clear D gene. The CDR3 spans 14 residues. V was shortened by 9 bases and J by 2 bases, with 14 bases between the two germline ends. CDR1 and CDR2 from the germline V gene are SNHLY and FYNNEI. The CDR3 DNA follows: TGTGCCAGTGGACGGAGGGATGGCAATCAGCCCCAGCATTTT. Translating gives CASGRRDGNQPQHF. The variable domain in full, completed from reference TRBV2 and TRBJ1-5, reads EPEVTQTPSHQVTQMGQEVILRCVPISNHLYFYWYRQILGQKVEFLVSFYNNEISEKSEIFDDQFSVERPDGSNFTLKIRSTKLEDSAMYFCASGRRDGNQPQHFGDGTRLSIL.

This clonotype was detected a few times. The gene calls are TRBV11-1 and TRBJ2-1; 12 bases match TRBD2. CDR1 is SGHAT and CDR2 is FQDESV in the germline V gene (reference sequence). The CDR3 runs to 20 residues. Losses at the gene ends were 4 bases for V and 0 bases for J; bases not matched to a gene: 13. In DNA form, the CDR3 reads TGTGCCAGCAGCTCCGGCGGGACTAGCGGGTCTTCGAGCTCCTACAATGAGCAGTTCTTC. Translation gives CASSSGGTSGSSSSYNEQFF.

The J gene is TRBJ2-7, the V gene TRBV10-3, with D uncertain. Trimming took off 2 bases at V and 5 bases at J, with 7 bases between the two ends. Germline assignment: CDR1 ENHRY and CDR2 SYGVKD. The CDR3 covers 12 residues. The CDR3, as DNA: TGTGCCATCAGTGAGAGTCGCAACGAGCAGTACTTC. Its protein is CAISESRNEQYF.

This clonotype occurred a few times. J is TRBJ2-5 and V is TRBV4-1; D is uncertain. Germline lookup yields CDR1 MGHRA and CDR2 YSYEKL. Trimming took 1 base from V and 5 from J, leaving 14 bases between them. The CDR3 sequence is 15 residues long. CDR3 bases: TGCGCCAGCAGCCAAGGAGCTAGTTCCGCGGAGACCCAGTACTTC. Its protein is CASSQGASSAETQYF.

This clonotype was detected many times. The chain links TRBV2 to TRBJ1-1; the match to TRBD1 covers 11 bases. Trimming cost V 7 bases and J 4 bases; bases outside gene matches: 5. Per germline, CDR1 SNHLY and CDR2 FYNNEI. The CDR3 runs 14 residues. Here the CDR3 reads CASTWTGGGTEAFF. The CDR3 DNA reads TGTGCCAGCACATGGACAGGGGGCGGCACTGAAGCTTTCTTT.

The J gene is TRBJ2-1, the V gene TRBV5-6; possibly TRBD2 for D (5 bases). The germline V and J ends were trimmed by 3 bases and 6 bases, with 10 bases remaining between them. CDR3 length equals 13 residues. The germline V gene has CDR1 SGHDT and CDR2 YYEEEE. CDR3 nucleotides: TGTGCCAGCAGCTGGGGTACTAGCAATGAGCAGTTCTTC. It translates to CASSWGTSNEQFF. The full variable domain, in which reference TRBV5-6 and TRBJ2-1 provide the parts outside the CDR3, is DAGVTQSPTHLIKTRGQQVTLRCSPKSGHDTVSWYQQALGQGPQFIFQYYEEEERQRGNFPDRFSGHQFPNYSSELNVNALLLGDSALYLCASSWGTSNEQFFGPGTRLTVL.

This clonotype has just one count. The V and J genes are TRBV19 and TRBJ1-5; unclear D gene. Looked up from germline, CDR1 is LNHDA and CDR2 is SQIVND (reference sequence). The V end lost 6 bases, the J end lost 6 bases, and 21 bases lay between the germline ends. The CDR3 spans 16 residues. The CDR3 sequence is CASRLAGLVSTQPQHF. For the CDR3, the DNA is TGTGCCAGTAGACTGGCGGGGTTGGTATCCACTCAGCCCCAGCATTTT.

The chain recombines TRBV24-1 with TRBJ2-7, with D possibly matching TRBD1 (6 bases). CDR1 and CDR2 from the germline V gene are KGHDR and SFDVKD. The V gene lost 4 bases and the J gene lost 2 bases, with 11 bases spanning the gap. The CDR3 has 14 amino acids. Written as DNA, the CDR3 is TGTGCCACCAGTGACACAGGGCACACCTACGAGCAGTACTTC. This translates into CATSDTGHTYEQYF.

The gene calls are TRBV6-5 and TRBJ1-2, with D perhaps TRBD1 (5 bases). Per germline, CDR1 MNHEY and CDR2 SVGAGI. V lost 0 bases, J lost 1 base, and 15 bases lay in between. CDR3 size: 17 residues. The CDR3 sequence: CASSYSDYEGFNYGYTF. CDR3 coding DNA: TGTGCCAGCAGTTACTCGGATTATGAGGGGTTTAACTATGGCTACACCTTC.

The chain employs TRBV5-1 and TRBJ1-1, with D possibly TRBD1 on 5 matching bases. There are 14 residues in the CDR3. Deletions cut 7 bases from V and 3 bases from J, with 16 bases between. From germline, CDR1 is SGHRS and CDR2 YFSETQ. The CDR3 spells CASRFGGGDTEAFF. The CDR3 DNA follows: TGCGCCAGCCGGTTTGGGGGGGGGGACACTGAAGCTTTCTTT. Full variable domain (remainder filled in from reference TRBV5-1 and TRBJ1-1): KAGVTQTPRYLIKTRGQQVTLSCSPISGHRSVSWYQQTPGQGLQFLFEYFSETQRNKGNFPGRFSGRQFSNSRSEMNVSTLELGDSALYLCASRFGGGDTEAFFGQGTRLTVV.

This clonotype was seen repeatedly, ten times or more. The genes are TRBV4-2 and TRBJ1-6; tentatively, D is TRBD1 (6 bases). Per the germline V gene, CDR1 is LGHNA and CDR2 is YNFKEQ. This CDR3 region has 17 residues. Trimming shortened V by 0 bases and J by 1 base, and 10 bases separated the two germline ends. For the CDR3, the DNA is TGTGCCAGCAGCCAAGAGGCCGGGACATCCTATAATTCACCCCTCCACTTT. As protein: CASSQEAGTSYNSPLHF.

The table lists this clonotype with a few counts. The chain uses TRBV6-2 or TRBV6-3 and TRBJ2-2, with a tentative D call TRBD1 (6 bases). Looked up from germline, CDR1 is MNHEY and CDR2 is SVGEGT. Trimming removed 1 base at V and 15 bases at J, with 21 bases between. The CDR3 consists of 15 residues. The CDR3 nucleotides are TGTGCCAGCAGTTACTACCGACCCGGAAAGGGGGATGTGTTTTTT. This sequence encodes CASSYYRPGKGDVFF.

The sample holds a few counts of this clonotype. V is TRBV4-3 and J is TRBJ2-5; D unclear. CDR3 length: 16 amino acids. Germline values: CDR1 LGHNA, CDR2 YSLEER. The V end lost 0 bases, the J end lost 2 bases, and 13 bases lay between the germline ends. The CDR3 DNA follows: TGCGCCAGCAGCCAAGATCCCTCCGGGTATCAAGAGACCCAGTACTTC. Translating gives CASSQDPSGYQETQYF.

Turning to this clonotype: This may come from a read error, since a much larger clone is one base off. The CDR3 does not close with the conserved phenylalanine or tryptophan, likely indicating a read error. This CDR3 reads CASSLGQSYNSGANVLTC. DNA for the CDR3: TGCGCCAGCAGCTTGGGACAGTCCTACAACTCTGGGGCCAACGTCCTGACTTGC. This chain connects TRBV5-1 to TRBJ2-6, with D possibly being TRBD1 (5 bases). Trimming took off 0 bases at V and 0 bases at J, with 13 bases between the two ends. The CDR3 runs to 18 residues. Germline CDR1 is SGHRS and CDR2 is YFSETQ.

This sequence joins TRBV7-2 and TRBJ1-4; D call uncertain. The CDR3 is 15 residues long. Per the germline V gene, CDR1 is SGHTA and CDR2 is FQGNSA. V was clipped by 5 bases and J by 7 bases, with 17 bases between them. CDR3 in amino acids: CASSTQTLSGEKLFF. The CDR3 DNA is TGTGCCAGCAGCACCCAAACACTTTCCGGTGAAAAACTGTTTTTT.

This chain links TRBV30 with TRBJ2-3; unclear D gene. The CDR3 contains 12 residues. Trimming stripped 1 base from V and 6 bases from J, with 8 bases between. CDR1 and CDR2 (germline): GTSNPN, SVGIG (reference sequence). In DNA, the CDR3 is TGTGCCTGGAGTGACCGTGGGGATACGCAGTATTTT. Protein product: CAWSDRGDTQYF.

This clonotype came up once. The chain couples TRBV6-5 to TRBJ1-4, with D unclear. Trimming removed 0 bases at V and 12 bases at J, with 11 bases between. This CDR3 region has 13 residues. Germline CDR1 MNHEY, CDR2 SVGAGI. DNA of the CDR3: TGTGCCAGCAGTTACTCGATCGGGTCGGAACTGTTTTTT. Its protein is CASSYSIGSELFF.